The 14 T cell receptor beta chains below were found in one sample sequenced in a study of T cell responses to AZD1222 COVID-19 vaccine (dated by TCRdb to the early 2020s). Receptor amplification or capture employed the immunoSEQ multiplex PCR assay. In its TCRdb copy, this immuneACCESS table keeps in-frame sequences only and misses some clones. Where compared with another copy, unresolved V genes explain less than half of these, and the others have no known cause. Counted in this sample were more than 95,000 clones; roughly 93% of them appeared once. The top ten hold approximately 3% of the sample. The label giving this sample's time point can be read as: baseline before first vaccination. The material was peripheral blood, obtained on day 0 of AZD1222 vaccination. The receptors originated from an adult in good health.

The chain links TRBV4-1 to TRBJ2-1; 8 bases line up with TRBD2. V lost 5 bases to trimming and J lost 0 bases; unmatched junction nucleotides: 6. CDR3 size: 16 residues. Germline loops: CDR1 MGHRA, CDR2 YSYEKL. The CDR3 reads CASSGIAGSSYNEQFF. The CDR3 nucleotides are TGCGCCAGCAGCGGAATAGCGGGAAGCTCCTACAATGAGCAGTTCTTC.

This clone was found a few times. CDR3 protein: CASSSRQEGGREQFF. In DNA form, the CDR3 reads TGTGCCAGCAGCTCTCGACAGGAAGGCGGGAGGGAGCAGTTCTTC. The chain recombines TRBV11-3 with TRBJ2-1; 8 bases align to TRBD2. Trimming took 4 bases from V and 10 from J; bases not matched to a gene: 12. The CDR3 extends over 15 amino acids. Germline lookup yields CDR1 SGHNT and CDR2 YENEEA.

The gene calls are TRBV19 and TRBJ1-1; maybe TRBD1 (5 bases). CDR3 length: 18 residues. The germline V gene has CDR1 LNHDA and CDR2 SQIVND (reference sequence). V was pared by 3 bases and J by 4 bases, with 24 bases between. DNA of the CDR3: TGTGCCAGTAGTATGACCCAATTTGCGGGGACTCGCGGCACTGAAGCTTTCTTT. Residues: CASSMTQFAGTRGTEAFF.

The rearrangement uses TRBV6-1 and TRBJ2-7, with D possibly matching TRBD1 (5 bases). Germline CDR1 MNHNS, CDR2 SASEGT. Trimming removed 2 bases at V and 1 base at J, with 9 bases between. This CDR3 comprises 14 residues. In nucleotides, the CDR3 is TGTGCCAGCAGTGAACTCGGACAATCCTACGAGCAGTACTTC. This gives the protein CASSELGQSYEQYF.

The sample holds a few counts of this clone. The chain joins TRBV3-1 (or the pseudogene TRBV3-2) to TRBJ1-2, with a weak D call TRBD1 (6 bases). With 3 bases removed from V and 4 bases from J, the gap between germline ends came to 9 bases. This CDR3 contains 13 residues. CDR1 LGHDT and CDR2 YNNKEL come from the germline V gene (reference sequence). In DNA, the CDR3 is TGTGCCAGCAGCCATCAGGGGAGCTATGGCTACACCTTC. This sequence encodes CASSHQGSYGYTF.

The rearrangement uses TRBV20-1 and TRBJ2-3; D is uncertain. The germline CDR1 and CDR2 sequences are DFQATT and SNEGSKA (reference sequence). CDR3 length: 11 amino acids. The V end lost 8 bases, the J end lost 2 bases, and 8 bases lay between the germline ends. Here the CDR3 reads CSPPLTDTQYF. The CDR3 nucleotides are TGCAGTCCCCCCCTCACAGATACGCAGTATTTT.

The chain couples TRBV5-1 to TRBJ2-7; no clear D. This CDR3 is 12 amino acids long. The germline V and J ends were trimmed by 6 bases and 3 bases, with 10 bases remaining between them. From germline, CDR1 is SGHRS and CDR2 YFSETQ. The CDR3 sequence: CASNLNDYEQYF. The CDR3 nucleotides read TGCGCCAGCAACCTAAATGACTACGAGCAGTACTTC.

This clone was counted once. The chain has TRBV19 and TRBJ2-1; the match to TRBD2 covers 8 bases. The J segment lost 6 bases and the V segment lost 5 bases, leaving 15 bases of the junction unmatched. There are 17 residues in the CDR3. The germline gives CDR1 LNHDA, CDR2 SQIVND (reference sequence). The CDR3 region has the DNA TGTGCCAGTAGTCTACAGAGACTAGCGAGAGGAAGCAATGAGCAGTTCTTC. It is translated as CASSLQRLARGSNEQFF.

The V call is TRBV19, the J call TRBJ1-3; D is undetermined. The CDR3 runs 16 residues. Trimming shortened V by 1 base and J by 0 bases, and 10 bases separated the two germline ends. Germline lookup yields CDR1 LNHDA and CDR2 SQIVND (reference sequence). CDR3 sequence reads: CASSIVPVTSGNTIYF. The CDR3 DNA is TGTGCCAGTAGTATAGTTCCGGTAACCTCTGGAAACACCATATATTTT.

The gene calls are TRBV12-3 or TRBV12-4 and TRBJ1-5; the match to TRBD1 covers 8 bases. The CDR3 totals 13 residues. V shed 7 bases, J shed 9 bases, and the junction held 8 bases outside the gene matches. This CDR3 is CASMTGAYRPQHF. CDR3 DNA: TGTGCCAGCATGACAGGGGCATACAGGCCCCAGCATTTT.

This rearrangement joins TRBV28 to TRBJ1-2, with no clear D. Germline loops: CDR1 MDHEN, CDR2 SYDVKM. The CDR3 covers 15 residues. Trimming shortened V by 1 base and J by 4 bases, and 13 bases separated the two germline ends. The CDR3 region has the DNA TGTGCCAGCAGTTTATCTGGAGGCAGTAGCTATGGCTACACCTTC. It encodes CASSLSGGSSYGYTF.

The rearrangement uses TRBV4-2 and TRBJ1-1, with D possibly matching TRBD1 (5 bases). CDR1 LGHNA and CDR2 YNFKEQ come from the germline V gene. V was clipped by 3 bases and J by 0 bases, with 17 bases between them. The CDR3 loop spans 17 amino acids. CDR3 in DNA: TGTGCCAGCAGCCACCCCCAGGGTGATCAATTGAACACTGAAGCTTTCTTT. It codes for CASSHPQGDQLNTEAFF.

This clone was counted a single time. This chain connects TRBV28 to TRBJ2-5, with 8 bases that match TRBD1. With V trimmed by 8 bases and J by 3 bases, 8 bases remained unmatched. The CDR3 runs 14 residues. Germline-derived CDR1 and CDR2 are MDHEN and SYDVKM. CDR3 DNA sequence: TGTGCCAGCGCGGACAGGGACTTTAAAGAGACCCAGTACTTC. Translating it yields CASADRDFKETQYF.

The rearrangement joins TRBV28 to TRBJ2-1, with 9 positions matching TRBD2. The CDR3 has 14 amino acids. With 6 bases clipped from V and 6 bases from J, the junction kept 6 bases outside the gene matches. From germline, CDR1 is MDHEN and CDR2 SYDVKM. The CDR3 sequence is CASSGVAGANEQFF. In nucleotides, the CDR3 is TGTGCCAGCAGCGGAGTAGCGGGAGCCAATGAGCAGTTCTTC.